This is a list of T cell receptor beta chains from one sample in a study of blood T cell repertoires in COVID-19. Clones were sequenced by immunoSEQ multiplex PCR, and TCRdb holds only the in-frame ones, with some missing. The data contain 100,000 to 150,000 clones, roughly 80% of them seen just once; the ten biggest clones take up less than 6.5%. The sample comprised peripheral blood. These receptors came from a man aged 60 to 69 with acute or convalescent COVID-19. The conserved cysteine and the conserved F or W are not part of the CDR3 here. Fields, in order: V gene, J gene, CDR3 protein.

>TRBV29-1|TRBJ2-7
SVVSRGEQY
>TRBV6-1|TRBJ1-4
ASSEAPDYNEKLF
>TRBV25-1|TRBJ1-5
ASSGHTGGGGNQPQH
>TRBV7-7|TRBJ2-2
ASSHQAGENTGELF
>TRBV30|TRBJ1-4
AWSEGTANEKLF
>TRBV19|TRBJ1-6
ASSLTGGNSPLH
>TRBV12-5|TRBJ2-1
ASGSGLAEGNEQF
>TRBV5-1|TRBJ2-3
ASSLLPGPRGTDTQY
>TRBV5-1|TRBJ2-1
ASSFTSGYNEQF
>TRBV12-3/TRBV12-4|TRBJ1-2
ASSLEDRSGYT
>TRBV13|TRBJ1-2
ASSRLQGPGGYT
>TRBV3-1/TRBV3-2|TRBJ1-4
ASSQERKNEKLF
>TRBV19|TRBJ1-5
ASSPSQQGDYSNQPQH
>TRBV18|TRBJ2-7
ASSPSGGAFEQY
>TRBV6-5|TRBJ1-4
ATSQGPNEKLF
>TRBV5-6|TRBJ2-3
ASSDRGTDTQY
>TRBV7-2|TRBJ2-7
ASSLRDSGYEQY
>TRBV4-2|TRBJ1-2
ASTEFDRSYGYT
>TRBV10-3|TRBJ2-7
AISEASGGAKEQY
>TRBV20-1|TRBJ2-7
SAFYSYEQY
>TRBV30|TRBJ1-1
AWSVRRDTEAF
>TRBV24-1|TRBJ2-7
ATSGPGQGKDYEQY
>TRBV3-1/TRBV3-2|TRBJ1-2
ASSAWRQGNYGYT
>TRBV27|TRBJ2-7
ASSSQGKRYEQY
>TRBV30|TRBJ2-3
AWRVSGTSTDTQY
>TRBV19|TRBJ2-1
ASHNSGATGEQF
>TRBV6-5|TRBJ1-4
ASSRYRAGEKLF
>TRBV30|TRBJ2-7
AWRQQGAAIYEQY
>TRBV13|TRBJ2-6
ASSSGLAGNSGANVLT
>TRBV19|TRBJ2-1
ASSRTSYNEQF
>TRBV5-6|TRBJ1-1
ASSARVGTEAF
>TRBV7-8|TRBJ2-3
ASNPRGVGTDTQY
>TRBV12-5|TRBJ2-1
ASGLVVASGVHEQF
>TRBV11-2|TRBJ2-3
ASSLGVDGGGTDTQY
>TRBV11-2|TRBJ2-5
ASSLWVGGRRETQY
>TRBV5-1|TRBJ1-1
ASTPSGFDEAF
>TRBV18|TRBJ1-1
ASSLGQNTEAF
>TRBV6-5|TRBJ2-2
ASSQQGAATGELF
>TRBV9|TRBJ2-7
ASSPISTSDYEQY
>TRBV29-1|TRBJ1-2
SGGRSSNYGYT
>TRBV28|TRBJ2-7
ASRTGTGRYEQY
>TRBV13|TRBJ2-3
ASSSSSGVSTDTQY
>TRBV9|TRBJ2-3
ASSGSPPGTGADTQY
>TRBV28|TRBJ2-3
ASHRGRTDTQY
>TRBV25-1|TRBJ1-4
ASSGQSSYEKLF
>TRBV5-6|TRBJ2-7
ASSRSGQGSREY
>TRBV9|TRBJ2-3
ASSIIGAADTQY
>TRBV5-1|TRBJ2-5
ASSLQGGSETQY
>TRBV5-6|TRBJ2-1
ASSPPTSAGADEQF
>TRBV13|TRBJ2-1
ASSNGQGRNNEQF
>TRBV11-3|TRBJ2-3
ASSFSGGTDTQY
>TRBV5-1|TRBJ1-5
ASSLGDTNQPQH
>TRBV7-2|TRBJ2-2
ASSLGSGANTGELF
>TRBV5-1|TRBJ2-7
ASTPTGLSYEQY
>TRBV7-2|TRBJ2-7
ASSSSYTRSAYEQY